This is a list of T cell receptor beta chains from one sample in a study of T cells in Graves' hyperthyroidism and ophthalmopathy. Via MiXCR, TCRdb re-called the multiplex PCR reads, giving one row per CDR3 protein. The sample holds a few hundred thousand distinct CDR3 sequences; around 42% are singletons and the top ten take 7.5% to 8.5%. The sequencing input was peripheral blood or thyroid tissue (not recorded which). The origin of the receptors is a woman aged 18-30 years with Graves' hyperthyroidism. The CDR3 runs from the conserved cysteine through the conserved F or W. The D gene is left open where the match is weak. The listing skips clone size in some rows; elsewhere it reads once, few, many or a size class.

clone size	J gene	V gene	D gene	CDR3 length	CDR3 DNA	CDR3 protein
many	TRBJ1-5	TRBV20-1	TRBD1	13	TGCAGCGCACAGGGGGCGGCCAATCAGCCCCAGCATTTT	CSAQGAANQPQHF
-	TRBJ2-1	TRBV7-8	TRBD2	15	TGTGCCAGCAGGGCGAGCGGGAGGGTTGGCAATGAGCAGTTCTTC	CASRASGRVGNEQFF
few	TRBJ2-3	TRBV7-9	TRBD2	13	TGTGCCAGCAGCTTGACTAGCCCAGATACGCAGTATTTT	CASSLTSPDTQYF
many	TRBJ1-1	TRBV10-3	TRBD1	12	TGTGCCATCAGTGCGGACAGGGTTGAAGCTTTCTTT	CAISADRVEAFF
many	TRBJ2-5	TRBV2	TRBD2	15	TGTGCCAGCAGTGAAGGGACTAGCTTTCAAGAGACCCAGTACTTC	CASSEGTSFQETQYF
once	TRBJ2-5	TRBV2	TRBD2	14	TGTGCCAGCAGGGAAAACAGCGGGAATCAGCCCCAGTACTTC	CASRENSGNQPQYF
-	TRBJ1-5	TRBV20-1	-	13	TGCAGTGCTAGACCTAGCGGGTATTGGCCCCAGCATTTT	CSARPSGYWPQHF
many	TRBJ1-1	TRBV20-1	-	12	TGCAGTGCTGCCGTCCTGAACACTGAAGCTTTCTTT	CSAAVLNTEAFF
many	TRBJ1-2	TRBV6-6	TRBD1	15	TGTGCCAGCAGTGACGGGACAGGGACTAACTATGGCTACACCTTC	CASSDGTGTNYGYTF
-	TRBJ2-2	TRBV2	-	11	TGTGCCAGCAGTACCGGTGGAAGGTTGTTTTTT	CASSTGGRLFF
many	TRBJ1-2	TRBV7-9	-	14	TGTGCCAGCAGCTTAGGAGAAGGGCAGGGCGGCTACACCTTC	CASSLGEGQGGYTF
many	TRBJ1-1	TRBV7-9	-	17	TGTGCCAGCAGCTTAGTGACCCGGGGACCTAGGGCGGGTGAAGCTTTCTTT	CASSLVTRGPRAGEAFF
many	TRBJ2-2	TRBV25-1	-	16	TGTGCCAGCAGATCTTCCTGGTCGGGGCACACCGGGGAGCTGTTTTTT	CASRSSWSGHTGELFF
-	TRBJ2-2	TRBV12-3/TRBV12-4	-	11	TGTGCCAGCAGCCAGATTGGGGAGCTGTTTTTT	CASSQIGELFF
many	TRBJ2-2	TRBV5-4	TRBD1	16	TGTGCCAGCAGCAATACGGACAGGGGGAACACCGGGGAGCTGTTTTTT	CASSNTDRGNTGELFF
many	TRBJ1-3	TRBV5-1	-	15	TGCGCCAGCAGCTTGAACGAACTCTCTGGAAACACCATATATTTT	CASSLNELSGNTIYF
-	TRBJ2-5	TRBV6-6	-	16	TGTGCCAGCAGTTACACAACAGGGAGGGCCGGAAAGACCCAGTACTTC	CASSYTTGRAGKTQYF
few	TRBJ2-7	TRBV7-6	-	10	TGTGCCAGCAGCTCTGGGGAGCAGTACTTC	CASSSGEQYF
few	TRBJ1-2	TRBV15	-	14	TGTGCCACCAGCAGAGCACAGGGAGGGACTGGCTACACCTTC	CATSRAQGGTGYTF
-	TRBJ2-5	TRBV18	TRBD2	14	TGTGCCAGCTCCCCAGCGGGAGTATTCGAGACCCGGTACTTC	CASSPAGVFETRYF
many	TRBJ2-7	TRBV10-3	TRBD2	17	TGTGCCATCAGTGGGACTAGCGGGAGGGATATAGCCTACGAGCAGTACTTC	CAISGTSGRDIAYEQYF
-	TRBJ2-7	TRBV10-3	-	13	TGTACCATCAAATCCGGCTCGTTTCACGAGCAGTACTTC	CTIKSGSFHEQYF
many	TRBJ2-2	TRBV6-4	TRBD2	15	TGTGCCAGCAGTGTGTCAACTAGCGGGGCCGGGGAGCTGTTTTTT	CASSVSTSGAGELFF
many	TRBJ2-7	TRBV10-2	-	13	TGCGCCAGCAGTAACAGGGGAGGGGACGAGCAGTACTTC	CASSNRGGDEQYF
many	TRBJ1-1	TRBV5-6	-	15	TGTGCCAGCAGCTTGGGAAGGTGGGACGTCCCCGCAGCTTTCTTT	CASSLGRWDVPAAFF
-	TRBJ1-2	TRBV12-3/TRBV12-4	-	11	TGTGCCAGCAAACCGGACAGTGGCTACACCTTC	CASKPDSGYTF
many	TRBJ2-7	TRBV4-2	TRBD2	16	TGTGCCAGCAGCCAAGATACGGCGGGAGGGCCCTACGAGCAGTACTTC	CASSQDTAGGPYEQYF
-	TRBJ2-7	TRBV29-1	TRBD1	13	TGCAGCGCCTTGACAGGGAAAGGCTACGAGCAGTACTTC	CSALTGKGYEQYF
many	TRBJ2-7	TRBV29-1	-	11	TGCAGCGCAGGGGAGGGTTACGAGCAGTACTTC	CSAGEGYEQYF
many	TRBJ2-7	TRBV3-1	TRBD1	15	TGTGCCAGCAGCCAAAGGACAGGGGAGACCTACGAGCAGTACTTC	CASSQRTGETYEQYF
-	TRBJ1-4	TRBV7-9	-	15	TGTGCCAGCAGCTTAGGGACTAGCGGGAGTGAAAAACTGTTTTTT	CASSLGTSGSEKLFF
many	TRBJ2-7	TRBV5-1	TRBD2	16	TGCGCCAGCAGTCAGGAGGTAGCGGGGGACTCGGACGAGCAGTACTTC	CASSQEVAGDSDEQYF
-	TRBJ2-3	TRBV9	-	14	TGTGCCAGCAGCGTTCACAGGGACACAGATACGCAGTATTTT	CASSVHRDTDTQYF
many	TRBJ2-1	TRBV10-3	TRBD1	15	TGTGCCATCAGTCCCGGGACAGGGGAAGCCAATGAGCAGTTCTTC	CAISPGTGEANEQFF
-	TRBJ2-3	TRBV7-2	TRBD2	16	TGTGCCAGCAGCGTCGGACTAGCGGGAGCAGGGGATACGCAGTATTTT	CASSVGLAGAGDTQYF
-	TRBJ1-4	TRBV20-1	-	12	TGCAGTACTAACCGGGACATCGGAAAACTGTTTTTT	CSTNRDIGKLFF
many	TRBJ1-1	TRBV20-1	-	15	TGCAGTGCTATCCCGATAGATGGGGAGAACACTGAAGCTTTCTTT	CSAIPIDGENTEAFF
-	TRBJ1-1	TRBV3-1	TRBD1	14	TGTGCCAGCAGCCAAGTTGGGACAGGGGTGAGAGCTCTCTTT	CASSQVGTGVRALF
many	TRBJ1-2	TRBV10-3	TRBD1	15	TGTGCCATCAGTGAGACTTGGACAGGGGGCCGTGGCTACACCTTC	CAISETWTGGRGYTF